What follows are 27 T cell receptor beta chains derived from one specimen sequenced in a study of monozygotic twins with inflammatory bowel disease (dated by TCRdb to about 2019). The library was produced with 5' RACE. Sequenced using an Illumina HiSeq 2500. TCRdb reprocessed the reads; each CDR3 protein sequence makes one entry, and DNA is unavailable. The sample table holds approximately 150,000 distinct CDR3 sequences. Together, the top ten hold approximately 2.5% of the sample. The material sequenced was blood. The origin of the receptors is a human donor with ulcerative colitis or Crohn's disease, or a healthy co-twin of an affected twin (not recorded which).

J is TRBJ1-1 and V is TRBV4-1; TCRdb outputs TRBD1, but without DNA this stays unchecked. The germline V gene has CDR1 MGHRA and CDR2 YSYEKL. This CDR3 has 18 residues. The CDR3: CASSQVHSFGGSNTEAFF.

The V call is TRBV28, the J call TRBJ2-1; TCRdb indicates TRBD1, and absent DNA this call remains unverified. The germline CDR1 and CDR2 sequences are MDHEN and SYDVKM. CDR3 length: 19 residues. CDR3: CASSFPPITRAGSYNEQFF.

The rearrangement links TRBV19 to TRBJ2-3; TCRdb calls TRBD1, which cannot be checked without DNA. This CDR3 comprises 12 residues. Germline values: CDR1 LNHDA, CDR2 SQIVND (reference sequence). CDR3 loop: CASSGDSSTQYF.

This chain links TRBV20-1 with TRBJ2-5; there is no DNA to check the TCRdb D call of TRBD1. There are 16 residues in the CDR3. Germline-derived CDR1 and CDR2 are DFQATT and SNEGSKA (reference sequence). This chain's CDR3 is CSARASDRGAGETQYF.

The genes are TRBV7-6 and TRBJ2-7; TCRdb's assignment of TRBD2 cannot be checked, as there is no DNA. Germline values: CDR1 SGHVS, CDR2 FNYEAQ. The CDR3 runs 17 residues. The CDR3: CASSLVASGGITYEQYF.

This sequence joins TRBV4-3 and TRBJ1-5; without DNA, the TCRdb call of TRBD1 cannot be checked. CDR1 and CDR2 from the germline V gene are LGHNA and YSLEER. This CDR3 contains 17 residues. CDR3 protein: CASSQDLWAGSNQPQHF.

V usage is TRBV12-5 and J usage is TRBJ2-2. Looked up from germline, CDR1 is LGHNT and CDR2 is FRNRAP. The CDR3 length is 14 residues. CDR3 sequence reads: CASGLFGNTGELFF.

This chain joins TRBV21-1 and TRBJ2-3; TCRdb gives TRBD2 as the D gene, but with no DNA this cannot be confirmed. TRBV21-1 corresponds to a pseudogene. The CDR3 has 16 residues. CDR3 sequence reads: CASSKQASGSTDTQYF.

This chain joins TRBV19 and TRBJ1-1; the TCRdb D gene call, TRBD1, has no DNA to confirm it. This CDR3 is 14 amino acids long. The germline V gene has CDR1 LNHDA and CDR2 SQIVND (reference sequence). The CDR3 sequence: CASTRQVLGTEAFF. Drawing the rest from reference TRBV19 and TRBJ1-1, the complete variable domain is DGGITQSPKYLFRKEGQNVTLSCEQNLNHDAMYWYRQDPGQGLRLIYYSQIVNDFQKGDIAEGYSVSREKKESFPLTVTSAQKNPTAFYLCASTRQVLGTEAFFGQGTRLTVV.

The chain links TRBV5-1 to TRBJ1-1. This CDR3 has 15 residues. Germline V gene lookup returns CDR1 SGHRS and CDR2 YFSETQ. CDR3 sequence: CASSLGPFLEAEAFF.

The V and J genes are TRBV5-1 and TRBJ2-1; TCRdb designates TRBD1, a call that cannot be tested without DNA. CDR3 size: 14 residues. Germline CDR1 SGHRS, CDR2 YFSETQ. The CDR3 region is CASSLERQGNEQFF.

The chain has TRBV19 and TRBJ1-4; TCRdb selects TRBD1, and the lack of DNA leaves this call unchecked. The germline CDR1 and CDR2 sequences are LNHDA and SQIVND (reference sequence). The CDR3 runs 14 residues. The CDR3 here is CASRNGGVNEKLFF.

CDR3 amino acids: CASSHQGALNTEAFF. The chain has TRBV7-2 and TRBJ1-1; the TRBD1 assignment by TCRdb is unverifiable without DNA. Germline V gene lookup returns CDR1 SGHTA and CDR2 FQGNSA. The CDR3 runs 15 residues. Using reference TRBV7-2 and TRBJ1-1 for the parts outside the CDR3, the full variable domain is GAGVSQSPSNKVTEKGKDVELRCDPISGHTALYWYRQSLGQGLEFLIYFQGNSAPDKSGLPSDRFSAERTGGSVSTLTIQRTQQEDSAVYLCASSHQGALNTEAFFGQGTRLTVV.

The V and J genes are TRBV9 and TRBJ2-6. The germline CDR1 and CDR2 sequences are SGDLS and YYNGEE. The CDR3 sequence is 14 residues long. This CDR3 is CASSPYSGANVLTF.

J is TRBJ1-6 and V is TRBV6-5; TCRdb lists TRBD1, though no DNA is available to test this call. Looked up from germline, CDR1 is MNHEY and CDR2 is SVGAGI. The length of the CDR3 is 18 residues. CDR3 amino acids: CASSRSRTGSSYNSPLHF.

The rearrangement uses TRBV20-1 and TRBJ2-1; TCRdb names TRBD1, which stays unverified in the absence of DNA. CDR1 is DFQATT, CDR2 SNEGSKA, per germline (reference sequence). This CDR3 spans 18 amino acids. CDR3 residues: CSARDGGHLSWTYNEQFF.

The V gene is TRBV6-4, the J gene TRBJ2-1; TCRdb indicates TRBD1, and absent DNA this call remains unverified. The CDR3 has 13 residues. In germline, CDR1 is MRHNA, CDR2 SNTAGT. The CDR3 loop reads CASSPDRGNEQFF.

The rearrangement joins TRBV5-1 to TRBJ2-3; checking the TCRdb D call of TRBD2 is not possible without DNA. The CDR3 sequence is 14 residues long. Germline values: CDR1 SGHRS, CDR2 YFSETQ. CDR3 in amino acids: CASSIGTSGGTQYF.

The rearrangement joins TRBV2 to TRBJ1-2; there is no DNA to check the TCRdb D call of TRBD1. CDR1 is SNHLY, CDR2 FYNNEI, per germline. CDR3 length: 12 residues. CDR3 sequence reads: CASEGGLNGYTF.

This chain links TRBV20-1 with TRBJ2-5; TCRdb's D call, TRBD1, is unchecked because there is no DNA. The CDR3 length is 14 residues. In germline, CDR1 is DFQATT, CDR2 SNEGSKA (reference sequence). The CDR3 here is CSARLLEGGETQYF.

The V and J genes are TRBV4-3 and TRBJ2-7; the TRBD1 assignment by TCRdb is unverifiable without DNA. CDR3 length equals 15 residues. In germline, CDR1 is LGHNA, CDR2 YSLEER. CDR3 sequence: CASSQVYGTAYEQYF.

J is TRBJ2-6 and V is TRBV5-1. Germline V gene data show CDR1 as SGHRS and CDR2 as YFSETQ. CDR3 length equals 15 residues. The CDR3 here is CASSLEGTGANVLTF.

This chain links TRBV29-1 with TRBJ2-3; TCRdb returns TRBD1, unconfirmable since there is no DNA. Germline CDR1 SQVTM, CDR2 ANQGSEA. The CDR3 totals 12 residues. The CDR3 reads CSSTGAGDTQYF.

V gene TRBV20-1 combines with J gene TRBJ2-3. CDR1 and CDR2 from the germline V gene are DFQATT and SNEGSKA (reference sequence). The CDR3 extends over 12 amino acids. CDR3: CSARVIPDTQYF.

The chain has TRBV5-1 and TRBJ1-5. This CDR3 spans 16 amino acids. Germline V gene sequence: CDR1 SGHRS, CDR2 YFSETQ. CDR3 in amino acids: CASSLGTQASNQPQHF.

The V call is TRBV11-2, the J call TRBJ1-5. Per the germline V gene, CDR1 is SGHAT and CDR2 is FQNNGV. The CDR3 has 15 residues. The CDR3 spells CASSLYPYSNQPQHF.

The CDR3 region is CSATDRGRTYEQYF. This chain links TRBV20-1 with TRBJ2-7; TCRdb reports TRBD1, a call that lacks DNA to check it against. CDR1 and CDR2 (germline): DFQATT, SNEGSKA (reference sequence). CDR3 size: 14 residues.